Below are 6 T cell receptor beta chains sequenced from a single sample in a study of OX40 agonist ivuxolimab in advanced cancers. Clones were read by immunoSEQ multiplex PCR, and TCRdb kept only the in-frame ones, dropping some. The sample has 20,000 to 25,000 clones; approximately 84% are singletons. Source: CD4+ or CD8+ T cells sorted from blood, taken in a trial of the OX40 agonist ivuxolimab. Receptors originate from an adult with an advanced solid tumor such as melanoma, head and neck, liver or kidney cancer.

This clone was seen a few times. V is TRBV2 and J is TRBJ1-3; D uncertain. This CDR3 is 13 amino acids long. Germline V gives CDR1 SNHLY, CDR2 FYNNEI. V was pared by 4 bases and J by 0 bases, with 4 bases between. CDR3: CASSGSSGNTIYF. CDR3 in DNA: TGTGCCAGCAGTGGTAGCTCTGGAAACACCATATATTTT.

This chain links TRBV6-1 with TRBJ1-1; D not resolved. The V gene's germline CDR1 is MNHNS and CDR2 SASEGT. This CDR3 is built from 13 residues. The ends were cut back, 5 bases at V and 0 bases at J, with 7 bases in the middle. CDR3 sequence: CASSKRLNTEAFF. CDR3 DNA: TGTGCCAGCAGTAAGAGGTTGAACACTGAAGCTTTCTTT.

In DNA form, the CDR3 reads TGTGCCAGCAGCGCGACGGAATACGAGCAGTACTTC. This translates into CASSATEYEQYF. The V and J genes are TRBV9 and TRBJ2-7, with D unclear. Trimming pared 3 bases from V and 4 bases from J, leaving 8 bases between. The germline CDR1 and CDR2 sequences are SGDLS and YYNGEE. There are 12 residues in the CDR3.

This rearrangement joins TRBV19 to TRBJ2-7; a possible D gene is TRBD1 (6 bases). This CDR3 is 15 amino acids long. The V end lost 5 bases, the J end lost 3 bases, and 17 bases lay between the germline ends. The germline V gene encodes CDR1 LNHDA and CDR2 SQIVND (reference sequence). The CDR3 DNA sequence: TGTGCCAGTAGTTTCCGGACAGTTACTTACTACGAGCAGTACTTC. This translates into CASSFRTVTYYEQYF.

The rearrangement uses TRBV14 and TRBJ1-1; D gene uncertain. V was shortened by 0 bases and J by 2 bases, with 7 bases between the two germline ends. The CDR3 extends over 14 amino acids. CDR1 SGHDN and CDR2 FVKESK come from the germline V gene. CDR3 in amino acids: CASSQDSLNTEAFF. CDR3 nucleotides: TGTGCCAGCAGCCAAGATTCGCTTAACACTGAAGCTTTCTTT. Full variable domain (remainder filled in from reference TRBV14 and TRBJ1-1): EAGVTQFPSHSVIEKGQTVTLRCDPISGHDNLYWYRRVMGKEIKFLLHFVKESKQDESGMPNNRFLAERTGGTYSTLKVQPAELEDSGVYFCASSQDSLNTEAFFGQGTRLTVV.

CDR3 coding DNA: TGTGCCAGCAGTTTATGGACAGAACAAGAGACCCAGTACTTC. As protein: CASSLWTEQETQYF. The chain has TRBV28 and TRBJ2-5; weak D call: TRBD1 (5 bases). CDR1 and CDR2 from the germline V gene are MDHEN and SYDVKM. Trimming pared 0 bases from V and 2 bases from J, leaving 7 bases between. The CDR3 spans 14 residues.